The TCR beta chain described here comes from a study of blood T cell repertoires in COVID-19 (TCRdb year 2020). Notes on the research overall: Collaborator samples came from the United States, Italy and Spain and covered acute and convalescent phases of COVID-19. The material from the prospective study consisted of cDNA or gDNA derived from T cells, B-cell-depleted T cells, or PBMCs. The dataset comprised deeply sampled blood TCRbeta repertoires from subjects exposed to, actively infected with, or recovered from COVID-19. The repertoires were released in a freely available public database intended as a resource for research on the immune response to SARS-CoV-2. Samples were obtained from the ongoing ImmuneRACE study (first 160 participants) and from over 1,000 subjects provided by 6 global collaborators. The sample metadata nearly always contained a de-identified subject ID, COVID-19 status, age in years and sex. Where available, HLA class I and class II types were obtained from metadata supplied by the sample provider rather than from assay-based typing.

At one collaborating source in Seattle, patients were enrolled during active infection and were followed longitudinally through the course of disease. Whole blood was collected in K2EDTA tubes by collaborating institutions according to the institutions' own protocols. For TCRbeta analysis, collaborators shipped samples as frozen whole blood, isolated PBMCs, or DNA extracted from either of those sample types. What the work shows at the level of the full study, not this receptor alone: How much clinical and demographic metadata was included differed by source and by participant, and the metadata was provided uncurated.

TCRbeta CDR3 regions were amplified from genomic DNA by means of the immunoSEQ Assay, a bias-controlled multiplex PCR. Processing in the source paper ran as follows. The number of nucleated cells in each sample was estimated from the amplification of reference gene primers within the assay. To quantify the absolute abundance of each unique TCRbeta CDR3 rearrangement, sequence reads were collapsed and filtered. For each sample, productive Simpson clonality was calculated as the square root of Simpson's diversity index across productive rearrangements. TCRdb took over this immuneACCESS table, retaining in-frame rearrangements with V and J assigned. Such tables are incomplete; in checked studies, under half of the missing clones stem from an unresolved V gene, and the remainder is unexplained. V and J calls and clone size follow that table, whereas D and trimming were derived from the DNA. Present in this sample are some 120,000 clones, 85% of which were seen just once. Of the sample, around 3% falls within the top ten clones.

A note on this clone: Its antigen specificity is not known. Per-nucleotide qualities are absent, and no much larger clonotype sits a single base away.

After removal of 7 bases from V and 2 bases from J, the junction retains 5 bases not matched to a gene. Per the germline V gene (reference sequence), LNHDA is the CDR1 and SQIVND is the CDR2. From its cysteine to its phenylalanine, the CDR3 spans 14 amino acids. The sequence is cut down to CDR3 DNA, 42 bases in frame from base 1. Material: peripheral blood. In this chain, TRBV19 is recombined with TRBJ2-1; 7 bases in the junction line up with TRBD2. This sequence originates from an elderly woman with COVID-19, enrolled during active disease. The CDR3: CASNGAGPYNEQFF. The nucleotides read TGTGCCAGTAACGGAGCGGGACCCTACAATGAGCAGTTCTTC.